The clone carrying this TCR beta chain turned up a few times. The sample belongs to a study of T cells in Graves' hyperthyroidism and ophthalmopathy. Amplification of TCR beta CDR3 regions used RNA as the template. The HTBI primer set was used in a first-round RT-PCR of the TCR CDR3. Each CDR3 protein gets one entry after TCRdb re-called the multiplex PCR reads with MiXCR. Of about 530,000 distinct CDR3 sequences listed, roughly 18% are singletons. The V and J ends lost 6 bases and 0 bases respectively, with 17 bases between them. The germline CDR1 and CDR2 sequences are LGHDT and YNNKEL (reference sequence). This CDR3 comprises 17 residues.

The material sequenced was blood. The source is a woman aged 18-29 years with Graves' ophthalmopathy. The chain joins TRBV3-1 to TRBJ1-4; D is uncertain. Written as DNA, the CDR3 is TGTGCCAGCAGTACTACGAGGGTTACGGCAACTAATGAAAAACTGTTTTTT. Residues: CASSTTRVTATNEKLFF. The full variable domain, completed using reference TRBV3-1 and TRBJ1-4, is DTAVSQTPKYLVTQMGNDKSIKCEQNLGHDTMYWYKQDSKKFLKIMFSYNNKELIINETVPNRFSPKSPDKAHLNLHINSLELGDSAVYFCASSTTRVTATNEKLFFGSGTQLSVL.